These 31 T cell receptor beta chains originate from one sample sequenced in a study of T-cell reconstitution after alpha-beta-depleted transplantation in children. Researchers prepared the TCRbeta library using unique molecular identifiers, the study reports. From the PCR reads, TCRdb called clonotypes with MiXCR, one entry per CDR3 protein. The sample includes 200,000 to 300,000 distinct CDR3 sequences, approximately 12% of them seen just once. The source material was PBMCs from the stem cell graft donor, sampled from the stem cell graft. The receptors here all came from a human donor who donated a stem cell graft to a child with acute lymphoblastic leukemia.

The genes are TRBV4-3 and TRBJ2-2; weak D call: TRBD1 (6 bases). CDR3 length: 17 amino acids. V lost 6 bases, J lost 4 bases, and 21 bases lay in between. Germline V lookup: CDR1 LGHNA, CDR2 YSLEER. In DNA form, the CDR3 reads TGCGCCAGCAGTTCTGCCAGGGGCTTTTCGAGCACCGGGGAGCTGTTTTTT. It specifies CASSSARGFSSTGELFF.

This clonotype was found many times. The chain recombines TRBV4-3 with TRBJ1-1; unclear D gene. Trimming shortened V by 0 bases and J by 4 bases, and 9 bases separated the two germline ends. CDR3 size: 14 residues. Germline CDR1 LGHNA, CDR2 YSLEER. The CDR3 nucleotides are TGCGCCAGCAGCCAAGATGCCGGGGTCACTGAAGCTTTCTTT. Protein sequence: CASSQDAGVTEAFF.

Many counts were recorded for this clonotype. The CDR3 nucleotides are TGTGCCAGCAGTGAACTTATCGAGCAGTACTTC. This translates into CASSELIEQYF. This chain connects TRBV2 to TRBJ2-7; D ambiguous. Trimming took off 2 bases at V and 6 bases at J, with 5 bases between the two ends. There are 11 residues in the CDR3. Germline V CDR1 and CDR2: SNHLY, FYNNEI.

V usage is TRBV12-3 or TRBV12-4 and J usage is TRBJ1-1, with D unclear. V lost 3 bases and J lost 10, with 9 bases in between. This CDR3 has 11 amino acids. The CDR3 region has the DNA TGTGCCAGCAGTTTTCTCCTTGGAGCTTTCTTT. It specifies CASSFLLGAFF.

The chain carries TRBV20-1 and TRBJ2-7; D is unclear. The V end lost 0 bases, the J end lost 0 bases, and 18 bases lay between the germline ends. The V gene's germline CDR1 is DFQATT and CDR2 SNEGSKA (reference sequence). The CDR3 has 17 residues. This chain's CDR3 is CSARDLVGSRSSYEQYF. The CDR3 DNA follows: TGCAGTGCTAGAGATCTCGTGGGATCCCGAAGCTCCTACGAGCAGTACTTC.

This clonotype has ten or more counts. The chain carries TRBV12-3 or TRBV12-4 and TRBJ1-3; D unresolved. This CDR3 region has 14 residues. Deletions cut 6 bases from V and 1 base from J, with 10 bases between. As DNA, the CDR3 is TGTGCCAGCAGCCTTAGCCGTTCTGGAAACACCATATATTTT. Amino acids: CASSLSRSGNTIYF.

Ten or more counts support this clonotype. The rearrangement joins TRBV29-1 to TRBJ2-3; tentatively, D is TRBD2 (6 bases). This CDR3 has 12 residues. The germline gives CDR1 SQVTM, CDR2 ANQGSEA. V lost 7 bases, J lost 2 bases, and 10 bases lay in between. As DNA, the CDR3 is TGCAGCGCCCGGGAGCCCACAGATACGCAGTATTTT. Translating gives CSAREPTDTQYF.

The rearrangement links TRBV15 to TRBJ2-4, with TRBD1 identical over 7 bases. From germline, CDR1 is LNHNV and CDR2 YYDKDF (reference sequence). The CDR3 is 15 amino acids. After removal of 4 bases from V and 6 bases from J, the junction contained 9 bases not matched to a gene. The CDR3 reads CATSKESTGTNIQYF. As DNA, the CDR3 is TGTGCCACCAGCAAAGAATCGACAGGGACAAACATTCAGTACTTC.

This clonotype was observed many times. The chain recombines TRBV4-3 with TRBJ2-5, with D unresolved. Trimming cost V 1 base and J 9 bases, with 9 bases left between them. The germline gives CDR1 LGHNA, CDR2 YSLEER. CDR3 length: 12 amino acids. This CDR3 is CASSQGREPQYF. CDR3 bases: TGCGCCAGCAGCCAAGGAAGGGAACCCCAGTACTTC.

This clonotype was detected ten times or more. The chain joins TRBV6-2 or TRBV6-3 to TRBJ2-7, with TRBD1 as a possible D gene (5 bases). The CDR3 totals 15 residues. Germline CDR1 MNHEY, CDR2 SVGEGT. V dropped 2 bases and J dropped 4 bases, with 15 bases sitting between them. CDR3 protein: CASSYAPQGAYEQYF. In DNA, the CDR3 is TGTGCCAGCAGTTACGCCCCTCAGGGTGCATACGAGCAGTACTTC.

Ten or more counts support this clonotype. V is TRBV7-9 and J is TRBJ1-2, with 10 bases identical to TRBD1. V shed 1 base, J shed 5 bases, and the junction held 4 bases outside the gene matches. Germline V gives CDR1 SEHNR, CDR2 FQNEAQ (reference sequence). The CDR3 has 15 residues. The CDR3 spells CASSLGQGAKYGYTF. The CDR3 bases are TGTGCCAGCAGCTTAGGACAGGGGGCGAAATATGGCTACACCTTC. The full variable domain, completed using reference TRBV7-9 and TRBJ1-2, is DTGVSQNPRHKITKRGQNVTFRCDPISEHNRLYWYRQTLGQGPEFLTYFQNEAQLEKSRLLSDRFSAERPKGSFSTLEIQRTEQGDSAMYLCASSLGQGAKYGYTFGSGTRLTVV.

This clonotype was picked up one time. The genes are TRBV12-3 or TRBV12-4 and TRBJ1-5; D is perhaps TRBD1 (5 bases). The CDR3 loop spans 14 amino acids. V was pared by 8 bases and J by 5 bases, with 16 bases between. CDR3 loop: CASGSSGGDQPQHF. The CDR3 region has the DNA TGTGCCAGCGGTTCCTCAGGAGGGGATCAGCCCCAGCATTTT.

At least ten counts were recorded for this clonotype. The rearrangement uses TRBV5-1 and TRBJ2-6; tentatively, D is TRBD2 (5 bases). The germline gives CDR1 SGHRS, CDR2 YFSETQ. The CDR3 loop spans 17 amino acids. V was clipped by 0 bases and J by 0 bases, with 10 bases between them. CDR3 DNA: TGCGCCAGCAGCTTGGAGGGAGCGCTCTCTGGGGCCAACGTCCTGACTTTC. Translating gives CASSLEGALSGANVLTF.

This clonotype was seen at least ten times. CDR3 DNA sequence: TGCGCCAGCAGTTTAACGGGGGCAGGAACTAATGAAAAACTGTTTTTT. Its protein is CASSLTGAGTNEKLFF. The chain couples TRBV5-1 to TRBJ1-4, with a tentative D call TRBD1 (6 bases). V shed 5 bases and J shed 1 base, with 15 bases lying between them. The CDR3 length is 16 residues. Germline values: CDR1 SGHRS, CDR2 YFSETQ.

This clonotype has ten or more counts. The CDR3 protein is CASSSTVGRETQYF. The CDR3 DNA reads TGTGCCAGCAGCTCTACGGTTGGTCGAGAGACCCAGTACTTC. The chain recombines TRBV9 with TRBJ2-5; the D is unclear. Trimming shortened V by 4 bases and J by 4 bases, and 14 bases separated the two germline ends. The CDR3 sequence is 14 residues long. Germline V gives CDR1 SGDLS, CDR2 YYNGEE. Using reference TRBV9 and TRBJ2-5 for the parts outside the CDR3, the full variable domain is DSGVTQTPKHLITATGQRVTLRCSPRSGDLSVYWYQQSLDQGLQFLIQYYNGEERAKGNILERFSAQQFPDLHSELNLSSLELGDSALYFCASSSTVGRETQYFGPGTRLLVL.

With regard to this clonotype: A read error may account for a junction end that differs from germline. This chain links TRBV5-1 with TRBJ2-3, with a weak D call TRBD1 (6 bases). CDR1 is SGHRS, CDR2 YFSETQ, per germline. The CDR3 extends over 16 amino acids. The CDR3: CASSLVRHRASDTQYF. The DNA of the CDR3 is TGCGCCAGCAGCTTGGTTAGGCACAGGGCGTCAGATACGCAGTATTTC.

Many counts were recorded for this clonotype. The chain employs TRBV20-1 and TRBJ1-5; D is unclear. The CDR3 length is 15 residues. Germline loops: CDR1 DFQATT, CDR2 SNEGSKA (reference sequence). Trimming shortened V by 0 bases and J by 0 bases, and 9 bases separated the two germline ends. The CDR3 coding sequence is TGCAGTGCTAGAGATGGCTGGCATAGCAATCAGCCCCAGCATTTT. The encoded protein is CSARDGWHSNQPQHF.

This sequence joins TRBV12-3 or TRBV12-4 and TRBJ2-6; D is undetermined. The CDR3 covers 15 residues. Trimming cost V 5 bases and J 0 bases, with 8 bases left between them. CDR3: CASSPQSSGANVLTF. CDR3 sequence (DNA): TGTGCCAGCAGTCCTCAGTCCTCTGGGGCCAACGTCCTGACTTTC.

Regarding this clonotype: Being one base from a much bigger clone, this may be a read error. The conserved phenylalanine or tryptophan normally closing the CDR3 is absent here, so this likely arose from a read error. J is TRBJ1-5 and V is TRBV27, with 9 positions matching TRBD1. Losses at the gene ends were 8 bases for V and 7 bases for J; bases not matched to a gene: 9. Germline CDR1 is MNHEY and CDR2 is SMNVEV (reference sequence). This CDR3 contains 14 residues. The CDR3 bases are TGTGCCAGCGGGCCCAGACAGGGGGGCCAGCCCCAGCATTTG. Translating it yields CASGPRQGGQPQHL.

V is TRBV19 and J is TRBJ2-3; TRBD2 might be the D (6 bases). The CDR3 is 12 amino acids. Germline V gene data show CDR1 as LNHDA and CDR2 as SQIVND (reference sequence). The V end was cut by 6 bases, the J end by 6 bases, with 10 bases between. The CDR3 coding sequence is TGTGCCAGTAGGCCCCGGGAGGATACGCAGTATTTT. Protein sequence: CASRPREDTQYF.

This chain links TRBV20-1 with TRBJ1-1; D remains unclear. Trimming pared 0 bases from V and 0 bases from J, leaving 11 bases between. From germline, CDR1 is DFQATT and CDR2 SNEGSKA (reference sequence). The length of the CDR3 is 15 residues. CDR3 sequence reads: CSARDRLGLNTEAFF. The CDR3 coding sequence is TGCAGTGCTAGAGACCGCTTAGGGTTGAACACTGAAGCTTTCTTT.

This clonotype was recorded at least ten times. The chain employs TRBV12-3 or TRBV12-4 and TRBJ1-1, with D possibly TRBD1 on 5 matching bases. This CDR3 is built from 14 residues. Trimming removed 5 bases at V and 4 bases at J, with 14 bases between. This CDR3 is CASSPGTPSTEAFF. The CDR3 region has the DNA TGTGCCAGCAGTCCCGGGACGCCCTCCACTGAAGCTTTCTTT.

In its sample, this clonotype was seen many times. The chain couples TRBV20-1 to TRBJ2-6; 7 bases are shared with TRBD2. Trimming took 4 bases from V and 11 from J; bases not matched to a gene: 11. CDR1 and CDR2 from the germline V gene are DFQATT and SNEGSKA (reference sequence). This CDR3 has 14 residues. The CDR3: CSAKPKGGRDVLTF. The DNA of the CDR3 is TGCAGTGCTAAGCCAAAGGGAGGGCGGGACGTCCTGACTTTC.

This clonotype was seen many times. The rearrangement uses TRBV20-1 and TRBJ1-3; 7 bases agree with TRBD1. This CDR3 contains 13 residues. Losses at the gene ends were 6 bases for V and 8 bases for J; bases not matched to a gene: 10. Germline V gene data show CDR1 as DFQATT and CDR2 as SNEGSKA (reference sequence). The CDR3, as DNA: TGCAGTGCCACAGGGGTCTCTGTGGACACCATATATTTT. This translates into CSATGVSVDTIYF.

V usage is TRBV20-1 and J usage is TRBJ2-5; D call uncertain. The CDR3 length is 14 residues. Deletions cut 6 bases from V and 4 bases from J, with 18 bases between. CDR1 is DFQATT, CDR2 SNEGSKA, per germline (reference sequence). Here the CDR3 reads CSALLNSLAETQYF. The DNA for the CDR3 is TGCAGTGCCCTACTAAACTCCCTGGCAGAGACCCAGTACTTC.

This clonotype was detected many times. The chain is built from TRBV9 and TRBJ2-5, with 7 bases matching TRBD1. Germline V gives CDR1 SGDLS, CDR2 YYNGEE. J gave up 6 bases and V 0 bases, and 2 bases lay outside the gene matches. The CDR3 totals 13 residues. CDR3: CASSVEGAQTQYF. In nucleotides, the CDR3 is TGTGCCAGCAGCGTAGAGGGGGCCCAGACCCAGTACTTC.

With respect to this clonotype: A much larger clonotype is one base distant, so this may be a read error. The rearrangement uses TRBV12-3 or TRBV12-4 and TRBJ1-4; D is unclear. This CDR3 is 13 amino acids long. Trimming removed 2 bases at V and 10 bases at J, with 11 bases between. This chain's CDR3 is CASSLQTGRKLFF. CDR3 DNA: TGTGCCAGCAGTTTACAGACCGGCCGAAAACTGTTTTTT.

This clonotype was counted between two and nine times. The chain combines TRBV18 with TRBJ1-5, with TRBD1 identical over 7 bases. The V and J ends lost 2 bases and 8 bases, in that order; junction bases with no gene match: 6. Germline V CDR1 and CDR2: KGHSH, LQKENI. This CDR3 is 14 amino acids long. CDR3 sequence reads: CASSPTGALEPQHF. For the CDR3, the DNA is TGTGCCAGCTCACCAACAGGGGCTCTTGAGCCCCAGCATTTT. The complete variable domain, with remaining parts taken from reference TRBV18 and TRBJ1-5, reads NAGVMQNPRHLVRRRGQEARLRCSPMKGHSHVYWYRQLPEEGLKFMVYLQKENIIDESGMPKERFSAEFPKEGPSILRIQQVVRGDSAAYFCASSPTGALEPQHFGDGTRLSIL.

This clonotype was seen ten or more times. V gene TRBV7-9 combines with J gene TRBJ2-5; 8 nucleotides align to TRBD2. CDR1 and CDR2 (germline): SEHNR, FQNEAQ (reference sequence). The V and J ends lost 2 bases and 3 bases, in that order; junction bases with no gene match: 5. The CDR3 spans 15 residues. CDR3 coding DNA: TGTGCCAGCAGCTTATGGCGGGGGGTCGAAGAGACCCAGTACTTC. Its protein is CASSLWRGVEETQYF. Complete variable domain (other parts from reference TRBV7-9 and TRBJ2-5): DTGVSQNPRHKITKRGQNVTFRCDPISEHNRLYWYRQTLGQGPEFLTYFQNEAQLEKSRLLSDRFSAERPKGSFSTLEIQRTEQGDSAMYLCASSLWRGVEETQYFGPGTRLLVL.

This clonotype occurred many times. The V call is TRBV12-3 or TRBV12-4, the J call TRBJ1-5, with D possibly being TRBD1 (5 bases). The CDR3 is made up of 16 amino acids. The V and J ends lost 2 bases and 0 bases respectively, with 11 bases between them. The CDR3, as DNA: TGTGCCAGCAGTTTATTAGGGGCTGATAGCAATCAGCCCCAGCATTTT. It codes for CASSLLGADSNQPQHF.

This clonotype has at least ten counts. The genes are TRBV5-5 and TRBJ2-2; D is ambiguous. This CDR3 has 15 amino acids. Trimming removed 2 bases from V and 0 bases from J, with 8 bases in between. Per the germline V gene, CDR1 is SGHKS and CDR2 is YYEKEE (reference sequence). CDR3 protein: CASSLRHTNTGELFF. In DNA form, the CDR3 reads TGTGCCAGCAGCTTAAGGCACACGAACACCGGGGAGCTGTTTTTT. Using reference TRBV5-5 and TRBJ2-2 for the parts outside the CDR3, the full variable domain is DAGVTQSPTHLIKTRGQQVTLRCSPISGHKSVSWYQQVLGQGPQFIFQYYEKEERGRGNFPDRFSARQFPNYSSELNVNALLLGDSALYLCASSLRHTNTGELFFGEGSRLTVL.